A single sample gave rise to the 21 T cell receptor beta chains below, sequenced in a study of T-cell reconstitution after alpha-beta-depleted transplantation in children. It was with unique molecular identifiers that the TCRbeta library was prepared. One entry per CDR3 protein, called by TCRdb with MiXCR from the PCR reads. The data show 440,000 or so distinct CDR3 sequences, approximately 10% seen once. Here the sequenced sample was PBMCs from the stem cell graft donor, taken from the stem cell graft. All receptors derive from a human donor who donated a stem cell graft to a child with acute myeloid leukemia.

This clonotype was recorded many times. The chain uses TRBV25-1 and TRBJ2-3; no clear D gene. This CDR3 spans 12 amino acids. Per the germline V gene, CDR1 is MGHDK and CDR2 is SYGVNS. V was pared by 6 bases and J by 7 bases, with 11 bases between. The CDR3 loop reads CASSPMGNTQYF. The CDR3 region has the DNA TGTGCCAGCAGCCCCATGGGGAATACGCAGTATTTT.

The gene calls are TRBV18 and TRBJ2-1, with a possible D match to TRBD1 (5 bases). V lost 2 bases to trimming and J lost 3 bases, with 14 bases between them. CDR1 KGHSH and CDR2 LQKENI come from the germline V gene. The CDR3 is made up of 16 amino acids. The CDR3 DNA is TGTGCCAGCTCACCAGTGAAAGGGGTAGGCTACAATGAGCAGTTCTTC. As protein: CASSPVKGVGYNEQFF.

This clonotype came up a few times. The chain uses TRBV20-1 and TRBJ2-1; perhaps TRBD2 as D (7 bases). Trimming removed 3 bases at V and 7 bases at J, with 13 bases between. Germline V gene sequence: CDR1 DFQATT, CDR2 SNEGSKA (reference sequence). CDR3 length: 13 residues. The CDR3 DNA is TGCAGTGCTAGTGGGGGGAGGGGGAATGAGCAGTTCTTC. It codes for CSASGGRGNEQFF.

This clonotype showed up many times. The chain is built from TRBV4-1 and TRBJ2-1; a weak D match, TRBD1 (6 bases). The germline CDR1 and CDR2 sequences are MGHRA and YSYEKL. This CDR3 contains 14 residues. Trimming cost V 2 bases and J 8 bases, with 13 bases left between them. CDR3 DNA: TGCGCCAGCAGCCAACCAACAGGGATCGATGAGCAGTTCTTC. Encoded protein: CASSQPTGIDEQFF.

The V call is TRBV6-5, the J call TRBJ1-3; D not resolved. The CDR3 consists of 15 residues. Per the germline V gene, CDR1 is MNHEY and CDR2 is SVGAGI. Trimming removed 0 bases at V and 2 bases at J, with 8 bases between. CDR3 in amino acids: CASSYSGGPGNTIYF. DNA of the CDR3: TGTGCCAGCAGTTACTCTGGCGGGCCTGGAAACACCATATATTTT.

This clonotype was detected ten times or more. This CDR3 reads CSVAQGRAEAFF. DNA for the CDR3: TGCAGCGTTGCGCAGGGTCGCGCTGAAGCTTTCTTT. The rearrangement uses TRBV29-1 and TRBJ1-1; D perhaps matches TRBD1 (5 bases). CDR1 and CDR2 (germline): SQVTM, ANQGSEA. CDR3 size: 12 residues. V was clipped by 4 bases and J by 6 bases, with 12 bases between them.

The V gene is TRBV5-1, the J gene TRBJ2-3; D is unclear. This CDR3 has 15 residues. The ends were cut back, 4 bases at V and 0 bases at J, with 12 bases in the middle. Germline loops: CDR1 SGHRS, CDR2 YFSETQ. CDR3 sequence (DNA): TGCGCCAGCAGCCTGGATCAGATCAGCACAGATACGCAGTATTTT. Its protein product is CASSLDQISTDTQYF.

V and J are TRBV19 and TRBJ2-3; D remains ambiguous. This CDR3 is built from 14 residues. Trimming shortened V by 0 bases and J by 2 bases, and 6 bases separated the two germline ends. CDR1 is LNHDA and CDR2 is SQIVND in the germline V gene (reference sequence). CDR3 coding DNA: TGTGCCAGTAGTATAGATGGGGACACAGATACGCAGTATTTT. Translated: CASSIDGDTDTQYF. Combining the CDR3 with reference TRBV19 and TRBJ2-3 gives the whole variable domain DGGITQSPKYLFRKEGQNVTLSCEQNLNHDAMYWYRQDPGQGLRLIYYSQIVNDFQKGDIAEGYSVSREKKESFPLTVTSAQKNPTAFYLCASSIDGDTDTQYFGPGTRLTVL.

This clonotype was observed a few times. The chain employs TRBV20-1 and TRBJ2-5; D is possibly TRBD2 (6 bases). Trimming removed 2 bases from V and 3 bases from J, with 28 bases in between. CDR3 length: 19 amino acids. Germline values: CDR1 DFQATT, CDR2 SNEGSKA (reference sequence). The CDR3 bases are TGCAGTGCTAGACCCTCTATCTTCGGGAGCCGTACCTTTAAAGAGACCCAGTACTTC. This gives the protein CSARPSIFGSRTFKETQYF.

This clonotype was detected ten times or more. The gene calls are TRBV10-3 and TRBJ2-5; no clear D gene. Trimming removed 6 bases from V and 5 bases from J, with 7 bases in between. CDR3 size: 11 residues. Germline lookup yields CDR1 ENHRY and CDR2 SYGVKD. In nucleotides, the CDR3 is TGTGCCATCAGGTCCGGGGAGACCCAGTACTTC. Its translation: CAIRSGETQYF.

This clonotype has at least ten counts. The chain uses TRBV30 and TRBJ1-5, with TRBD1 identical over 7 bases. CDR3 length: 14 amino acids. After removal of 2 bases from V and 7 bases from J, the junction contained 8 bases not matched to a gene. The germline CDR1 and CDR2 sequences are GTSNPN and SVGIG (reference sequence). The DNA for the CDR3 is TGTGCCTGGAGTCGGACAGGAGGAAGGCAGCCCCAGCATTTT. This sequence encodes CAWSRTGGRQPQHF.

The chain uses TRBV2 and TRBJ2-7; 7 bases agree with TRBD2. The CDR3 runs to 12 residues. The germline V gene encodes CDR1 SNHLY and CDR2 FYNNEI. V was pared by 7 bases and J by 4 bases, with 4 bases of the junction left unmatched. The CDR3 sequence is CASNGLVYEQYF. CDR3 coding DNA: TGTGCCAGCAACGGACTAGTTTACGAGCAGTACTTC.

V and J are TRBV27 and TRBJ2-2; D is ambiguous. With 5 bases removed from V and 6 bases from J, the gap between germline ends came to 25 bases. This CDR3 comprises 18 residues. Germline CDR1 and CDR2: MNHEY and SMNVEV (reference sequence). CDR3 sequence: CASSHDPWGGRGAGELFF. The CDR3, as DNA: TGTGCCAGCAGTCATGATCCATGGGGTGGTAGAGGTGCCGGGGAGCTGTTTTTT.

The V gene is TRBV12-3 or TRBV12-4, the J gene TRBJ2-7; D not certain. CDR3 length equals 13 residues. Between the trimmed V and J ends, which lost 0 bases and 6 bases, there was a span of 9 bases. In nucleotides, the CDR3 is TGTGCCAGCAGTTTAGCTGCCGGTATCGAGCAGTACTTC. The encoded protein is CASSLAAGIEQYF.

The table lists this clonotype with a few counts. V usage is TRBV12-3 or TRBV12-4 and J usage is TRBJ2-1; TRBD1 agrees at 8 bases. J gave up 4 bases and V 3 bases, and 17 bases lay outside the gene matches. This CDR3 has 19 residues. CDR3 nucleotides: TGTGCCAGCAGTTTTACGCGCCGTCAGGGGGCAAGGGGTTACAATGAGCAGTTCTTC. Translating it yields CASSFTRRQGARGYNEQFF.

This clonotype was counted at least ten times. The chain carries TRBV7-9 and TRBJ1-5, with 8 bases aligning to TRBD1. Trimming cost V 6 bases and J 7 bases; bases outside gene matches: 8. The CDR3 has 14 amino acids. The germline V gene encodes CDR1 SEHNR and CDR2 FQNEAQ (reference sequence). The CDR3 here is CASSPQGAQQPQHF. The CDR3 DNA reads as TGTGCCAGCAGTCCCCAGGGGGCCCAACAGCCCCAGCATTTT.

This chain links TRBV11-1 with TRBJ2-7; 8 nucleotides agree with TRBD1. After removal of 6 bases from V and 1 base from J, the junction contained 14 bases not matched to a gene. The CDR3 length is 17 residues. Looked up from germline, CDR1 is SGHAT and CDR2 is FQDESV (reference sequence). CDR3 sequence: CASSPPAGQGISYEQYF. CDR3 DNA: TGTGCCAGCAGTCCCCCAGCCGGACAGGGAATTTCCTACGAGCAGTACTTC.

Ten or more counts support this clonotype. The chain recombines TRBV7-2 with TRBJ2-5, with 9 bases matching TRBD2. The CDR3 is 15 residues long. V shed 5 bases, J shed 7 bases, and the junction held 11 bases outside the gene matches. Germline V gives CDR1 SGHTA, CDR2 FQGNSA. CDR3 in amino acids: CASSPGLATVWTQYF. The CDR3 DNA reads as TGTGCCAGCAGCCCCGGACTAGCGACCGTTTGGACCCAGTACTTC.

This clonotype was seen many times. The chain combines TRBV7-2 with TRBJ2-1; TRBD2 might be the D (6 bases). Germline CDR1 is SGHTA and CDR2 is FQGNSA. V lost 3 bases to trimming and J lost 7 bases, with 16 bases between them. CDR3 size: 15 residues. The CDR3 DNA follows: TGTGCCAGCAGCTTCCACGGAGGGCCCGGAAATGAGCAGTTCTTC. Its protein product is CASSFHGGPGNEQFF.

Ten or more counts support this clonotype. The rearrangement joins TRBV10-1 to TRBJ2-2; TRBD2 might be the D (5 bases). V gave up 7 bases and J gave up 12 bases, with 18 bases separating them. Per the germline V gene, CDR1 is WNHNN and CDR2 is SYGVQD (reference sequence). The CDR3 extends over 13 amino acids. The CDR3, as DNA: TGCGCCAGCATGGGCGAGTACCCGGGGAAGCTGTTTTTT. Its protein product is CASMGEYPGKLFF.

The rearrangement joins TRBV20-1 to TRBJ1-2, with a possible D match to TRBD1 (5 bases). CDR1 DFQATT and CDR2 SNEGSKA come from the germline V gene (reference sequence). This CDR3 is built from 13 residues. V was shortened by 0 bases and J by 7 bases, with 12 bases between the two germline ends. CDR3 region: CSARDAGSGGYTF. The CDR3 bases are TGCAGTGCTAGAGATGCAGGGTCGGGTGGCTACACCTTC.